Below, 24 T cell receptor beta chains from the same sample are listed, as sequenced in a study of monozygotic twins with inflammatory bowel disease. Reprocessing the 5' RACE reads, TCRdb reports a single entry for every CDR3 protein and omits DNA. Recorded here are about 170,000 distinct CDR3 sequences; the top ten clones represent around 2.8%. The sample comprised blood. The source is a human donor with ulcerative colitis or Crohn's disease, or a healthy co-twin of an affected twin (not recorded which).

V and J are TRBV7-3 and TRBJ2-1; TCRdb picks TRBD1, but there is no DNA to check that call. The CDR3 spans 15 residues. Germline V gives CDR1 SGHTA, CDR2 FQGTGA. CDR3 region: CASSLSGSPYNEQFF.

V usage is TRBV28 and J usage is TRBJ2-1. The CDR3 sequence is 13 residues long. Germline V lookup: CDR1 MDHEN, CDR2 SYDVKM. The CDR3 reads CASSLIRDNEQFF.

CDR3 sequence reads: CAWTPKQGFEEKLFF. This chain joins TRBV30 and TRBJ1-4; the D call of TRBD1 rests on TCRdb alone, since no DNA is present to check it. CDR3 length: 15 amino acids. CDR1 GTSNPN and CDR2 SVGIG come from the germline V gene (reference sequence).

The chain is built from TRBV19 and TRBJ2-4. The CDR3 is made up of 15 amino acids. Germline V gives CDR1 LNHDA, CDR2 SQIVND (reference sequence). The CDR3 reads CASSMVVIAKNIQYF.

This chain joins TRBV24-1 and TRBJ1-5. Germline loops: CDR1 KGHDR, CDR2 SFDVKD. The CDR3 loop spans 15 amino acids. This CDR3 reads CATSDPTGSNQPQHF.

This sequence joins TRBV29-1 and TRBJ2-2; TCRdb returns TRBD2, unconfirmable since there is no DNA. The germline V gene has CDR1 SQVTM and CDR2 ANQGSEA. The CDR3 runs 13 residues. The CDR3 reads CSGTSRNTGELFF.

The chain uses TRBV6-1 and TRBJ1-1; the D call from TCRdb, TRBD1, cannot be confirmed without DNA. The CDR3 runs to 16 residues. In germline, CDR1 is MNHNS, CDR2 SASEGT. The CDR3 loop is CASSIARGGPNTEAFF.

The chain couples TRBV7-9 to TRBJ1-6; without DNA, the TCRdb call of TRBD1 cannot be checked. Germline V CDR1 and CDR2: SEHNR, FQNEAQ (reference sequence). This CDR3 region has 12 residues. CDR3 loop: CASSRTESPLHF.

The chain has TRBV30 and TRBJ2-3; the TRBD1 assignment by TCRdb is unverifiable without DNA. In germline, CDR1 is GTSNPN, CDR2 SVGIG (reference sequence). This CDR3 has 17 amino acids. The CDR3 spells CAWSFSLPPLGTDTQYF.

The chain has TRBV18 and TRBJ2-7; the TCRdb call, TRBD1, lacks DNA for checking. Germline CDR1 KGHSH, CDR2 LQKENI. The CDR3 runs to 14 residues. The CDR3 reads CASSPQNRDGEQYF.

The chain joins TRBV12-3 or TRBV12-4 to TRBJ2-7; TCRdb indicates TRBD2, and absent DNA this call remains unverified. The CDR3 extends over 17 amino acids. CDR3 residues: CASSFLAGGKGPHEQYF.

The V call is TRBV29-1, the J call TRBJ2-1. The germline CDR1 and CDR2 sequences are SQVTM and ANQGSEA. The CDR3 has 14 amino acids. The CDR3 protein is CSVEGELLGNEQFF.

The gene calls are TRBV29-1 and TRBJ2-7; TCRdb calls TRBD2, which cannot be checked without DNA. The CDR3 totals 14 residues. The germline gives CDR1 SQVTM, CDR2 ANQGSEA. CDR3 residues: CSVVAGLSVYEQYF.

The genes are TRBV18 and TRBJ2-5; TCRdb gives TRBD2 as the D gene, but with no DNA this cannot be confirmed. The CDR3 has 15 residues. From germline, CDR1 is KGHSH and CDR2 LQKENI. This CDR3 is CASSPRTSGRETQYF.

V usage is TRBV24-1 and J usage is TRBJ2-4; the D gene TCRdb calls, TRBD1, cannot be checked with no DNA. Per germline, CDR1 KGHDR and CDR2 SFDVKD. CDR3 length: 17 amino acids. The chain's CDR3 is CATSDSPGPLAKNIQYF.

V is TRBV9 and J is TRBJ2-2; as DNA is missing, the TRBD2 call by TCRdb cannot be tested. The CDR3 is made up of 17 amino acids. Germline-derived CDR1 and CDR2 are SGDLS and YYNGEE. The CDR3 loop is CASSEVGLGSNTGELFF.

This chain uses TRBV29-1 with TRBJ2-3; TCRdb picks TRBD1, but there is no DNA to check that call. There are 13 residues in the CDR3. In germline, CDR1 is SQVTM, CDR2 ANQGSEA. CDR3 sequence: CSGAGTTVHTQYF.

J is TRBJ2-1 and V is TRBV4-1; absent DNA, TCRdb's TRBD1 call cannot be checked. In germline, CDR1 is MGHRA, CDR2 YSYEKL. The CDR3 length is 14 residues. CDR3 sequence reads: CASTPIGGRNEQFF.

J is TRBJ1-2 and V is TRBV25-1; the TCRdb call, TRBD1, lacks DNA for checking. From germline, CDR1 is MGHDK and CDR2 SYGVNS. This CDR3 spans 13 amino acids. The CDR3 sequence is CASGGDNLYGYTF.

The V call is TRBV5-4, the J call TRBJ1-1. Germline V gives CDR1 SGHNT, CDR2 YYREEE (reference sequence). The CDR3 sequence is 14 residues long. CDR3 sequence reads: CASSLFASNTEAFF.

The J gene is TRBJ2-7, the V gene TRBV28. Germline assignment: CDR1 MDHEN and CDR2 SYDVKM. The CDR3 consists of 15 residues. The CDR3 protein is CASSFPLAISYEQYF.

The rearrangement links TRBV6-1 to TRBJ2-1; TCRdb designates TRBD2, a call that cannot be tested without DNA. Germline CDR1 is MNHNS and CDR2 is SASEGT. The CDR3 consists of 17 residues. The CDR3 spells CASSLWTSGRGSNEQFF.

This sequence joins TRBV28 and TRBJ2-1. CDR1 is MDHEN and CDR2 is SYDVKM in the germline V gene. The CDR3 is 12 residues long. The chain's CDR3 is CASSLVGDEQFF.

The chain uses TRBV20-1 and TRBJ2-1; lacking DNA, the TRBD2 call made by TCRdb goes unchecked. Per germline, CDR1 DFQATT and CDR2 SNEGSKA (reference sequence). This CDR3 has 16 residues. The CDR3 loop is CSAQGSGTSGYNEQFF.